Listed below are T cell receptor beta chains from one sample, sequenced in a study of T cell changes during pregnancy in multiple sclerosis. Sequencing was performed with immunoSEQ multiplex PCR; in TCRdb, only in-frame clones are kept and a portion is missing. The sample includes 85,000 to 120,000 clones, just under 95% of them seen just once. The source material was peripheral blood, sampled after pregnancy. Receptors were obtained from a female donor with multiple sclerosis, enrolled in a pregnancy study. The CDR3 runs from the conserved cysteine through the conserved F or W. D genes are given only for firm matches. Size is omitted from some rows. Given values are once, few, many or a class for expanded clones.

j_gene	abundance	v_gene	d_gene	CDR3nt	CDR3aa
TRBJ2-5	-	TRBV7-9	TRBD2	TGTGCCAGCAGCTATTGGACTAGCGGTCAAGAGACCCAGTACTTC	CASSYWTSGQETQYF
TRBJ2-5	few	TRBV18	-	TGTGCCAGCTCACCTTTACAGGGTAGCGAGACCCAGTACTTC	CASSPLQGSETQYF
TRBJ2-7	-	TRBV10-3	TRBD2	TGTGCCATCAGTGCGTTAGCGGGGGTGAACGAGCAGTACTTC	CAISALAGVNEQYF
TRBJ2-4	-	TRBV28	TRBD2	TGTGCCAGCAGTTTTTTGAGGGAGGGCCTCGGAAACATTCAGTACTTC	CASSFLREGLGNIQYF
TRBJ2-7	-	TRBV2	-	TGTGCCAGCAGTCTGGGCGGAGGGACCCACGAGCAGTACTTC	CASSLGGGTHEQYF
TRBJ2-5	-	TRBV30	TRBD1	TGTGCCTGGAGTCCCTCCGCCAGGGGGCGCGGGGAGACCCAGTACTTC	CAWSPSARGRGETQYF
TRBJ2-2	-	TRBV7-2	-	TGTGCCAGCAGTTGGGGAGGCACCGGGGAGCTGTTTTTT	CASSWGGTGELFF
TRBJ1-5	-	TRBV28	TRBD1	TGTGCCAGCAGGTCCCGACAGGGGGCGAAGCGCAATCAGCCCCAGCATTTT	CASRSRQGAKRNQPQHF
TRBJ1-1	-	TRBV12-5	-	TGTGCTAGTGGCTACACTCAGGGGCCCGGGACGGCCAACACTGAAGCTTTCTTT	CASGYTQGPGTANTEAFF
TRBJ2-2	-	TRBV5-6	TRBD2	TGTGCCAGCAGACTGACGGGGGGGCACGGCGGGGAGCTGTTTTTT	CASRLTGGHGGELFF
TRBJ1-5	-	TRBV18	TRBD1	TGTGCCAGCTCACCAATAAGACAGGGGGCAGGTCAGCCCCAGCATTTT	CASSPIRQGAGQPQHF
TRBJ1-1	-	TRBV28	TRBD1	TGTGCCAGCAGTTTGACAGGGGGGAGGCCTGAAGCTTTCTTT	CASSLTGGRPEAFF
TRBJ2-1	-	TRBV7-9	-	TGTGCCAGCAGTCCCCCCCGACAGAGAGGCAATGAGCAGTTCTTC	CASSPPRQRGNEQFF
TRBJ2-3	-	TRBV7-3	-	TGTGCCAGCAGCCCTCAAGCCCCCTCGGTAGCTCATGTAGATACGCAGTATTTT	CASSPQAPSVAHVDTQYF
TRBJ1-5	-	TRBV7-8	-	TGTGCCAGCAGCTTAGCGCTACCTCAGCCCCAGCATTTT	CASSLALPQPQHF
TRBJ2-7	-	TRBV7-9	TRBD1	TGTGCCAGCAGCGCAAGCGAAGGGGGCCACGAGCAGTACTTC	CASSASEGGHEQYF
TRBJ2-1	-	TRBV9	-	TGTGCCAGCAGCCCACGTGTGGCGGTAAATGAGCAGTTCTTC	CASSPRVAVNEQFF
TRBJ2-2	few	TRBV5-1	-	TGCGCCAGCAGCTTGTACATCACCGGGGAGCTGTTTTTT	CASSLYITGELFF
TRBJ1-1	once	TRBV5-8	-	TGTGCCAGCAGCTTGATGGTCCGGGGATACATGAACACTGAAGCTTTCTTT	CASSLMVRGYMNTEAFF
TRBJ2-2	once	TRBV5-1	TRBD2	TGCGCCAGCAGCTTGGGGGCCTCGGGACTAGCGGGCACCGGGGAGCTGTTTTTT	CASSLGASGLAGTGELFF
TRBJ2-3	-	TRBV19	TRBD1	TGTGCCAGTAGTATAGGGGGGACAGTGATCACAGATACGCAGTATTTT	CASSIGGTVITDTQYF
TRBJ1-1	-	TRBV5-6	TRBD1	TGTGCCAGCAGCTTGGACAGGGGGCTCACTGAAGCTTTCTTT	CASSLDRGLTEAFF
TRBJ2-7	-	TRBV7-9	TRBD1	TGTGCCAGCAGCTTAATTGTGGGACAGGGGAAGTACGAGCAGTACTTC	CASSLIVGQGKYEQYF
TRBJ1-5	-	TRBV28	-	TGTGCCAGCAATTCACAGGGTGACCCGCCCCAGCATTTT	CASNSQGDPPQHF
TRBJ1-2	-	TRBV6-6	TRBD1	TGTGCCAGCAGTTACCCCCCGGACAGGGTGATTGATGGCTACACCTTC	CASSYPPDRVIDGYTF
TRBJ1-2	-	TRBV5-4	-	TGTGCCAGCAAAGGGGTCGATAACTATGGCTACACCTTC	CASKGVDNYGYTF
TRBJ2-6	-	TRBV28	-	TGTGCCAGCAGTTCTTGGACTGCTGGGGCCAACGTCCTGACTTTC	CASSSWTAGANVLTF
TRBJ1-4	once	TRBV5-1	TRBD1	TGCGCCAGCAGCAGGCGACAGGGGGCGGGAGAAAAACTGTTTTTT	CASSRRQGAGEKLFF
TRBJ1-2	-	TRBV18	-	TGTGCCAGCTCACCAAGGGGGGCCAGCGGGGAAGGCTACACCTTC	CASSPRGASGEGYTF
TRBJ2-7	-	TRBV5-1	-	TGCGCCAGCAGGTGGGGGGTAGGGATCTCCTACGAGCAGTACTTC	CASRWGVGISYEQYF
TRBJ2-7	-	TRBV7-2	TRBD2	TGTGCCAGCAGCTTACGACCCCTATTAGCGGGGTCCCCCTACGAGCAGTACTTC	CASSLRPLLAGSPYEQYF
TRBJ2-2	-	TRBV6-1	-	TGTGCCAGCGGTCGAACGGGACAGAACACCGGGGAGCTGTTTTTT	CASGRTGQNTGELFF